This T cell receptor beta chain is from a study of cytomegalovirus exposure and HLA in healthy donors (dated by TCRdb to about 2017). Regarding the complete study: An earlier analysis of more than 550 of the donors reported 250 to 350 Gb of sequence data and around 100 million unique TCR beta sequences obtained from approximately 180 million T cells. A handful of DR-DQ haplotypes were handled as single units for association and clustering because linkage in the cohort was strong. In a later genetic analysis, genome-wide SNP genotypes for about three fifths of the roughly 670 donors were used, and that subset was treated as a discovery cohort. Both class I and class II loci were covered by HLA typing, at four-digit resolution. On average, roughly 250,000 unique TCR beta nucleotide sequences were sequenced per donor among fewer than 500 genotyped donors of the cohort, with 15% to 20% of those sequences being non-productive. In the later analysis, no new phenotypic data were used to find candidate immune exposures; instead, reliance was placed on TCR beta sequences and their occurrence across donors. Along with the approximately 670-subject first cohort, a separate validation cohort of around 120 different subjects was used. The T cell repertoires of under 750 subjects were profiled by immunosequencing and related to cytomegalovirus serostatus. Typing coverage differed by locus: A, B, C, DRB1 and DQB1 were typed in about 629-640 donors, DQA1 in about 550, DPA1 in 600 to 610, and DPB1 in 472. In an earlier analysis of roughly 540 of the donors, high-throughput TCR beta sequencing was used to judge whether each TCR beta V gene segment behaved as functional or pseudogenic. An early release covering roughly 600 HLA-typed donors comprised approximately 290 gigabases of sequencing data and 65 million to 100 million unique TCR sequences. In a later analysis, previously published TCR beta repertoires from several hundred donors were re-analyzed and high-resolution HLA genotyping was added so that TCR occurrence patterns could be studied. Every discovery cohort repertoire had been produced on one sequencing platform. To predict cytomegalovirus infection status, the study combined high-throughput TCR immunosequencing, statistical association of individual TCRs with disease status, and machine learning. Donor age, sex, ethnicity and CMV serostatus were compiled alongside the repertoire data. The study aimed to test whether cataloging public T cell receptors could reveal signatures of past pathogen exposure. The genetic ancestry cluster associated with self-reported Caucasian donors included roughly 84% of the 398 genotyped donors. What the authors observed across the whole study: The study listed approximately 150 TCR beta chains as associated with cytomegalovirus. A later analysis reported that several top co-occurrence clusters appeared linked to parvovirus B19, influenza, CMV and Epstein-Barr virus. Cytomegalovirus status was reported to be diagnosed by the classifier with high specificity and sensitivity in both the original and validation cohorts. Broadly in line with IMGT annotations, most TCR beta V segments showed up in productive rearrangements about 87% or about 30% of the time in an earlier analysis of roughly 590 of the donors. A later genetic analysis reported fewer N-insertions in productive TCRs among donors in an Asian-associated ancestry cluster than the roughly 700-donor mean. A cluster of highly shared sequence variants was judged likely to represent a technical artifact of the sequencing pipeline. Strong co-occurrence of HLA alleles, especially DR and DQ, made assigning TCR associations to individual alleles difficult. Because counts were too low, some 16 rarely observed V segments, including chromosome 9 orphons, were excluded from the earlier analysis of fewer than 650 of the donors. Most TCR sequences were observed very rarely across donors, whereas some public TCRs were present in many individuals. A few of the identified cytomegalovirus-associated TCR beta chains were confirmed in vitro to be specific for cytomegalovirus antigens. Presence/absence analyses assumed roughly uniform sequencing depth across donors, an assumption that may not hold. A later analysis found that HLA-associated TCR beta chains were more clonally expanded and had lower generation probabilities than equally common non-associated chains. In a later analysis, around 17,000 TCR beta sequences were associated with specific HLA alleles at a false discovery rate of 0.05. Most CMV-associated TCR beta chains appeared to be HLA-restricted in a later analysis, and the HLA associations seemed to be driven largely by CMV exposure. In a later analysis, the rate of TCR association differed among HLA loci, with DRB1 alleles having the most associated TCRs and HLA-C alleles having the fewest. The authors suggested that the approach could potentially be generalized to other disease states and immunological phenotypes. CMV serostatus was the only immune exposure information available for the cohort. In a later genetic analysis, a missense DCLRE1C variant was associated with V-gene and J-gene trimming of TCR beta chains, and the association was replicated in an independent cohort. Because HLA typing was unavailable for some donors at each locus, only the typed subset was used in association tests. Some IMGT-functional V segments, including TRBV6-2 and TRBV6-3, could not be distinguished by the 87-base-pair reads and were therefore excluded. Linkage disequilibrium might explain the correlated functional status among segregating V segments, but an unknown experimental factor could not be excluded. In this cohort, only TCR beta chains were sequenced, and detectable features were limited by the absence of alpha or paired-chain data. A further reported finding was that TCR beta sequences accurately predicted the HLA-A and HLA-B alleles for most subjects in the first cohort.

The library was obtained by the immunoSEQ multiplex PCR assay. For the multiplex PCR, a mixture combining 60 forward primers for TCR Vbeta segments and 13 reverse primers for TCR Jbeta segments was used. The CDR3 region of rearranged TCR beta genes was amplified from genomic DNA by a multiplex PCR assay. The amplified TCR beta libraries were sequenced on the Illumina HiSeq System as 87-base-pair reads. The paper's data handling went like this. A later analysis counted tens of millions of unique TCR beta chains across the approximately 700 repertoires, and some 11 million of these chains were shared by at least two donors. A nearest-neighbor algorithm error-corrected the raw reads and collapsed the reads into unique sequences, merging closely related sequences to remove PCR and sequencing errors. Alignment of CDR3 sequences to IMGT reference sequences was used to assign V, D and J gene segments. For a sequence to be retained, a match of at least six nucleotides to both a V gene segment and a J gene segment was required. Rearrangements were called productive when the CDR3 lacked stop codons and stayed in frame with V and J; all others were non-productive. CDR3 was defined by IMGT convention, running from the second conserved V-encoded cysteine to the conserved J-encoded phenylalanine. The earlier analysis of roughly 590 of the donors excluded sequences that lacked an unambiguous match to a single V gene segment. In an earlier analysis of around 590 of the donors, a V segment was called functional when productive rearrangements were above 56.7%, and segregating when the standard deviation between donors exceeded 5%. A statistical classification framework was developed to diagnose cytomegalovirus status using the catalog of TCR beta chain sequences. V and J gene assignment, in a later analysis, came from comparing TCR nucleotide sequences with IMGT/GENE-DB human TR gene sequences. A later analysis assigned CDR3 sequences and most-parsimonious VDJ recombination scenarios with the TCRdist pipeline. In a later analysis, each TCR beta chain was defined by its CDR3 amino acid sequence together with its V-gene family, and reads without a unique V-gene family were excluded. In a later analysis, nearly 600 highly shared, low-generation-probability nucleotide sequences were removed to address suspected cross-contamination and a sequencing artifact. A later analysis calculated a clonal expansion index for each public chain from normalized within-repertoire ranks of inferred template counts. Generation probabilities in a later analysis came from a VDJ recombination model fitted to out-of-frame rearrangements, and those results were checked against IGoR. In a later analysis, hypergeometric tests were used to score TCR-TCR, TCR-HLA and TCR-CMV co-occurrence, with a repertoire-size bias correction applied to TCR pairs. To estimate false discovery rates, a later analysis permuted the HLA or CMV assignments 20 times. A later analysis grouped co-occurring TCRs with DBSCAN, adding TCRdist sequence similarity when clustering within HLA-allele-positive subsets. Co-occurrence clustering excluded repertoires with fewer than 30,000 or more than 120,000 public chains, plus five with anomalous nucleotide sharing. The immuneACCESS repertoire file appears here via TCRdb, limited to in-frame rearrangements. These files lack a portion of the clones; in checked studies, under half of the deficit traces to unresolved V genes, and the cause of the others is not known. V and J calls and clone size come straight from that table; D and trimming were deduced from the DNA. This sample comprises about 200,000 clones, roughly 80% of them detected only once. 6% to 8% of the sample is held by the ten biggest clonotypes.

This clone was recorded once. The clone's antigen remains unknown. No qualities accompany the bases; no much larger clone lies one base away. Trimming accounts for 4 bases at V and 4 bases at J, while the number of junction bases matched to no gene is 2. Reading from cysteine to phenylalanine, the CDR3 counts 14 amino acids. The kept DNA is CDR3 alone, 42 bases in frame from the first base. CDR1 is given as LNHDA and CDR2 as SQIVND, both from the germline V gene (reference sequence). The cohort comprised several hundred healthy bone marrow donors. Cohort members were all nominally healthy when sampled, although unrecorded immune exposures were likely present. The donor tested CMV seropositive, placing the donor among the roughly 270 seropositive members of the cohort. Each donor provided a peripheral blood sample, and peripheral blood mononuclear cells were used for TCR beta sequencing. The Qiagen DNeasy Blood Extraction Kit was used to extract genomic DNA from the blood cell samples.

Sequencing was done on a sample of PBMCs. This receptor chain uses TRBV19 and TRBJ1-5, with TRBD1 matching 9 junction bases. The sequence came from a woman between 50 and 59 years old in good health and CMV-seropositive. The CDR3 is CASSRTGANQPQHF. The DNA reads TGTGCCAGTAGTAGGACAGGGGCGAATCAGCCCCAGCATTTT.